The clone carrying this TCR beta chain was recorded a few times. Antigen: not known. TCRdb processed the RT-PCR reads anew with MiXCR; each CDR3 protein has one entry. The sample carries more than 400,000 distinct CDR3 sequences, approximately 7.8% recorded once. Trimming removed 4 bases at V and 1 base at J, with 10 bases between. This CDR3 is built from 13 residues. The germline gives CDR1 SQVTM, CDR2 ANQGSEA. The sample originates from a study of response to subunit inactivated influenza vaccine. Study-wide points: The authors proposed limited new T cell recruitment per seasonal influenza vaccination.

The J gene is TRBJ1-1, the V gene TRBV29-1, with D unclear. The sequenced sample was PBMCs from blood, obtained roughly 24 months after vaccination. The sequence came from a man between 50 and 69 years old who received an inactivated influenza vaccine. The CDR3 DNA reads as TGCAGCGTTGTATTCAGTACGAACACTGAAGCTTTCTTT. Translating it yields CSVVFSTNTEAFF.